These 3 T cell receptor beta chains came from one sample sequenced in a study of CD8+ T cells in alopecia areata. Sample treatment: oral pan-JAK inhibitor, 5-10 mg twice daily. Once RNA had been extracted, it was reverse transcribed into cDNA to act as the sequencing template. The data were produced by immunoSEQ multiplex PCR, yet TCRdb's version contains in-frame clones alone and is incomplete. The data show 150,000 or so clones, approximately 52% seen once. The sample here was CD4+ T cells sorted from blood, taken at approximately week 60, from a patient treated with tofacitinib. All receptors come from a human donor with alopecia areata.

This sequence joins TRBV6-5 and TRBJ2-6; D gene ambiguous. The germline V gene encodes CDR1 MNHEY and CDR2 SVGAGI. V was pared by 2 bases and J by 0 bases, with 5 bases between. The CDR3 contains 15 residues. The CDR3 sequence: CASSYDYSGANVLTF. The CDR3 coding sequence is TGTGCCAGCAGTTACGATTACTCTGGGGCCAACGTCCTGACTTTC.

The CDR3 protein is CASSQITPPTLDTEAFF. In DNA, the CDR3 is TGCGCCAGCAGTCAAATCACACCCCCGACGCTGGACACTGAAGCTTTCTTT. V and J are TRBV23-1 and TRBJ1-1; D is unclear. TRBV23-1 counts as an open reading frame of uncertain function. The ends were cut back, 2 bases at V and 3 bases at J, with 19 bases in the middle. The CDR3 runs 17 residues.

This clone has only a few counts. DNA of the CDR3: TGTGCCAGCAGCCAAATTCGAGATACGCAGTATTTT. Its protein product is CASSQIRDTQYF. The chain uses TRBV14 and TRBJ2-3, with D unresolved. The germline V and J ends were trimmed by 2 bases and 5 bases, with 5 bases remaining between them. The germline V gene encodes CDR1 SGHDN and CDR2 FVKESK. The CDR3 is 12 amino acids.